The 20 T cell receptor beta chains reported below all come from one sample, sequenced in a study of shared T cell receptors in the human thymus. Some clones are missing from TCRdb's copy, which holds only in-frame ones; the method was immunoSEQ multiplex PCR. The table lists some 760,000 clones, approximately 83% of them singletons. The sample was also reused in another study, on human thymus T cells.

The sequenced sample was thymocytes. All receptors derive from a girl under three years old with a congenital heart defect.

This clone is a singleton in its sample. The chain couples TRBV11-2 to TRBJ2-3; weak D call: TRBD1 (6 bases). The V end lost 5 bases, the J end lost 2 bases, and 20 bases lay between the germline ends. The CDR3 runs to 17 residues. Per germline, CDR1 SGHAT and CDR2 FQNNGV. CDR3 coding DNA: TGTGCCAGCAGCGCGATACAGGCGGACAGCTCCACAGATACGCAGTATTTT. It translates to CASSAIQADSSTDTQYF.

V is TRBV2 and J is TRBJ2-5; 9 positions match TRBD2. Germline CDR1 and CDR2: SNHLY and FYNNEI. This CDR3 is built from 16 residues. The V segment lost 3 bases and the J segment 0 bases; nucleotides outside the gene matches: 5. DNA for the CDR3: TGTGCCAGCAGTGATTTATCTAGCGGGGACCAAGAGACCCAGTACTTC. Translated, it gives CASSDLSSGDQETQYF.

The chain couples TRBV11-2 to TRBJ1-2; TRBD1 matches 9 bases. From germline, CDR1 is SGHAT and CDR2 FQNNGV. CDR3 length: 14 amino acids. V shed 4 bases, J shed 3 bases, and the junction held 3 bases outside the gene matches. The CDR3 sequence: CASSSGQGYYGYTF. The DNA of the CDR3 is TGTGCCAGCAGCTCGGGACAGGGCTACTATGGCTACACCTTC. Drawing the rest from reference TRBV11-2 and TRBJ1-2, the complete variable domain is EAGVAQSPRYKIIEKRQSVAFWCNPISGHATLYWYQQILGQGPKLLIQFQNNGVVDDSQLPKDRFSAERLKGVDSTLKIQPAKLEDSAVYLCASSSGQGYYGYTFGSGTRLTVV.

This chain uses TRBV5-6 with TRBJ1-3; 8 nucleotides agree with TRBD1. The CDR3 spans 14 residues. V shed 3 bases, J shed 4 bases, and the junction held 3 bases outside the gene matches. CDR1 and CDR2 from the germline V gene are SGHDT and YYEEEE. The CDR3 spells CASSWTGKGNTIYF. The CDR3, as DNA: TGTGCCAGCAGCTGGACAGGGAAGGGAAACACCATATATTTT.

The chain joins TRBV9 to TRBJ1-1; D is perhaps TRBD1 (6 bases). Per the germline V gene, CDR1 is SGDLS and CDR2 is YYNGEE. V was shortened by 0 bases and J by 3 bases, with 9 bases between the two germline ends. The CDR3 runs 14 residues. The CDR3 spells CASSVAPGDTEAFF. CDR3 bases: TGTGCCAGCAGCGTAGCGCCAGGGGACACTGAAGCTTTCTTT.

For the CDR3, the DNA is TGTGCCAGCAGTTCGGGGGAGCTGTTTTTT. Translating it yields CASSSGELFF. The V gene is TRBV6-6, the J gene TRBJ2-2, with no clear D. Germline CDR1 and CDR2: MNHNY and SVGAGI (reference sequence). CDR3 length equals 10 residues. The V end was cut by 4 bases, the J end by 8 bases, with 2 bases between.

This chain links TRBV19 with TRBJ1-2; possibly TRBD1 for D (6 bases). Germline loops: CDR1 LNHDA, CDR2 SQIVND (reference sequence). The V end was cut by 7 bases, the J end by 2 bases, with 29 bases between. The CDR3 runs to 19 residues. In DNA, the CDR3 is TGTGCCAGTACTCCACGAGGGGGACACACCCGATTTTTGAACTATGGCTACACCTTC. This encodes CASTPRGGHTRFLNYGYTF.

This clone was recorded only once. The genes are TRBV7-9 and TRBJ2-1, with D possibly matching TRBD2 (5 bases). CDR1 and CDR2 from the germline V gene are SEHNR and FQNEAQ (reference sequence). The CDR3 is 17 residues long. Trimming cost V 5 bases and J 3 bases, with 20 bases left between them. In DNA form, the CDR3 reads TGTGCCAGCAGCCTTTTCGATCTGGCGGGCTACTACAATGAGCAGTTCTTC. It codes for CASSLFDLAGYYNEQFF.

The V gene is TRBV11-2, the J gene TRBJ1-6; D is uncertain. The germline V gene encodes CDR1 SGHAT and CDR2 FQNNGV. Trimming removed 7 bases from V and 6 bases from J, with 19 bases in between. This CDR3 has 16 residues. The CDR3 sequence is CASTTEGNPPNSPLHF. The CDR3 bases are TGTGCCAGCACCACCGAGGGCAACCCCCCTAATTCACCCCTCCACTTT.

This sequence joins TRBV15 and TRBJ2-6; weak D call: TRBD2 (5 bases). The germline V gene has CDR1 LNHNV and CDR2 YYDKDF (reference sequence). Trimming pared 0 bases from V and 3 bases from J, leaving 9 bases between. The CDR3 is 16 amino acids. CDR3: CATSRDRGNGANVLTF. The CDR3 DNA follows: TGTGCCACCAGCAGAGACCGGGGAAATGGGGCCAACGTCCTGACTTTC.

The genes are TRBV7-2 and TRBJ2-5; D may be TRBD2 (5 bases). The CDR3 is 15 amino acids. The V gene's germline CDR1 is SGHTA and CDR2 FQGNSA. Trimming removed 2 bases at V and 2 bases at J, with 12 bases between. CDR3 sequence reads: CASSLSRALQETQYF. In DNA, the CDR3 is TGTGCCAGCAGCTTATCGCGGGCACTTCAAGAGACCCAGTACTTC.

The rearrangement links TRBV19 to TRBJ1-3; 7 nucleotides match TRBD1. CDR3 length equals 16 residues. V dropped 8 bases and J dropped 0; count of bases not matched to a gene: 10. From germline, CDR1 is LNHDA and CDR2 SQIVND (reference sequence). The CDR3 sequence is CASASGGDSSGNTIYF. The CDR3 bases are TGTGCCAGTGCTTCGGGGGGGGACAGCTCTGGAAACACCATATATTTT.

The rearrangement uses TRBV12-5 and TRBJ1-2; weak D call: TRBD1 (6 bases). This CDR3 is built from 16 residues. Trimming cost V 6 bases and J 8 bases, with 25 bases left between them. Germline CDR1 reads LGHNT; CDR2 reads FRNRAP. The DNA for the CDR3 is TGTGCTAGTGGCCATAAACGACAGGCCTACCTTCGGGGCTACACCTTC. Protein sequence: CASGHKRQAYLRGYTF.

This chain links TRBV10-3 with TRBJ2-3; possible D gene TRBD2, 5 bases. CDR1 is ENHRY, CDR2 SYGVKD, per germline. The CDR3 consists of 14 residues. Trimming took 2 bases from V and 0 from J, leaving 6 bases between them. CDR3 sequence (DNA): TGTGCCATCAGTGAGGGACTTAGCACAGATACGCAGTATTTT. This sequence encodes CAISEGLSTDTQYF.

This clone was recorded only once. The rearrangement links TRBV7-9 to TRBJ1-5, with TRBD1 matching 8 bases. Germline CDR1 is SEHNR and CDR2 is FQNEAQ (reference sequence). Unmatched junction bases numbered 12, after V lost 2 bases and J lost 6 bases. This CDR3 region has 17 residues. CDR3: CASSLSTDRAAVQPQHF. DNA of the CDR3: TGTGCCAGCAGCTTATCGACGGACAGGGCTGCGGTTCAGCCCCAGCATTTT.

Here the CDR3 reads CASSLRRARSVEQYF. For the CDR3, the DNA is TGTGCCAGCAGCTTGAGGAGGGCGAGGTCCGTCGAGCAGTACTTC. This rearrangement joins TRBV5-4 to TRBJ2-7; D perhaps matches TRBD2 (6 bases). Germline CDR1 and CDR2: SGHNT and YYREEE (reference sequence). The CDR3 totals 15 residues. V was pared by 1 base and J by 6 bases, with 17 bases between.

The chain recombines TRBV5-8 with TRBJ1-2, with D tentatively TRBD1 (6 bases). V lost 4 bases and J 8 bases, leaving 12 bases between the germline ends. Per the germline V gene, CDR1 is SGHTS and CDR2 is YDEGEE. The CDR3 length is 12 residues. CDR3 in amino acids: CASSRPRGGYTF. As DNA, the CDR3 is TGTGCCAGCAGCCGGCCGAGGGGGGGCTACACCTTC.

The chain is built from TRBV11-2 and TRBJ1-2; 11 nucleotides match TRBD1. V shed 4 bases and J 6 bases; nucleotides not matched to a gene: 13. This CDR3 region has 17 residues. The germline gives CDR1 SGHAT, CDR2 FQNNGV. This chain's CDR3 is CASSSRLLDRGPDGYTF. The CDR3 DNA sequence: TGTGCCAGCAGCTCCCGATTATTGGACAGGGGGCCGGATGGCTACACCTTC. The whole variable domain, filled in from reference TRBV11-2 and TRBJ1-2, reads EAGVAQSPRYKIIEKRQSVAFWCNPISGHATLYWYQQILGQGPKLLIQFQNNGVVDDSQLPKDRFSAERLKGVDSTLKIQPAKLEDSAVYLCASSSRLLDRGPDGYTFGSGTRLTVV.

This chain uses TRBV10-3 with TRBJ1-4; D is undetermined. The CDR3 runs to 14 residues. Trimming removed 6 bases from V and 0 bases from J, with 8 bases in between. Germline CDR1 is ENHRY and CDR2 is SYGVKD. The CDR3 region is CAISPETTNEKLFF. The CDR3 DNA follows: TGTGCCATCAGCCCAGAAACAACTAATGAAAAACTGTTTTTT.

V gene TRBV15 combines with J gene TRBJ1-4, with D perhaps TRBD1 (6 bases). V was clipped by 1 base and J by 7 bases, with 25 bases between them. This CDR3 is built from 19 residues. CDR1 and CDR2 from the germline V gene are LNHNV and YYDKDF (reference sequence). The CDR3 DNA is TGTGCCACCAGCAGAGGACAGGTAGCAGGGAATAAGCAGGGTGAAAAACTGTTTTTT. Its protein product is CATSRGQVAGNKQGEKLFF.